These 25 T cell receptor beta chains originate from one sample sequenced in a study of identical twins. TCRdb independently ran MiXCR on the 5' RACE reads; one entry per CDR3 protein. The table lists hundreds of thousands of distinct CDR3 sequences, around 21% of them singletons. The same specimen was also included in a second study, on T cells expressing NK-cell markers.

Sequences were obtained from PBMCs. The receptor source for this set is a woman under 30 in good health.

In nucleotides, the CDR3 is TGTGCCAGCAGCTCGGACAGGGTCACCGGGGAGCTGTTTTTT. Protein: CASSSDRVTGELFF. The chain has TRBV7-2 and TRBJ2-2; TRBD1 matches at 8 bases. This CDR3 has 14 residues. V lost 4 bases to trimming and J lost 4 bases; unmatched junction nucleotides: 2. Germline loops: CDR1 SGHTA, CDR2 FQGNSA.

The chain uses TRBV20-1 and TRBJ2-7; 11 bases match TRBD2. The CDR3 consists of 17 residues. Germline lookup yields CDR1 DFQATT and CDR2 SNEGSKA (reference sequence). V was clipped by 1 base and J by 3 bases; unmatched bases: 11. The CDR3 DNA follows: TGCAGTGCTAGAGCCCAGAGGGCTAGCGGGAGGTACTACGAGCAGTACTTC. It encodes CSARAQRASGRYYEQYF.

This clonotype has a handful of counts. An end of the junction does not agree with germline; a read error may underlie this. The chain links TRBV7-7 to TRBJ2-3; tentatively, D is TRBD1 (5 bases). The CDR3 extends over 15 amino acids. Germline V gene sequence: CDR1 SSHAT, CDR2 FNYEAQ (reference sequence). CDR3 nucleotides: TGTGCTAGCAGCTTACTACCCCAGGGAACAGATACGCAGTATTTT. Translated, it gives CASSLLPQGTDTQYF.

This clonotype was seen a few times. The chain carries TRBV27 and TRBJ1-2, with TRBD1 matching over 8 bases. The germline gives CDR1 MNHEY, CDR2 SMNVEV (reference sequence). J gave up 2 bases and V 3 bases, and 11 bases lay outside the gene matches. This CDR3 has 17 amino acids. The CDR3 DNA is TGTGCCAGCAGTTTGGTGCACGGGACAGGTCTAAACTATGGCTACACCTTC. Translating it yields CASSLVHGTGLNYGYTF.

This chain connects TRBV7-2 to TRBJ2-5; possibly TRBD2 for D (7 bases). This CDR3 is built from 14 residues. The V gene lost 5 bases and the J gene lost 1 base, with 11 bases spanning the gap. Germline assignment: CDR1 SGHTA and CDR2 FQGNSA. CDR3 protein: CASSEGGFQETQYF. In DNA, the CDR3 is TGTGCCAGCAGCGAGGGGGGGTTCCAAGAGACCCAGTACTTC.

This clonotype was recorded a few times. This chain uses TRBV15 with TRBJ1-4; D might be TRBD1 (5 bases). The CDR3 sequence is 14 residues long. Trimming pared 2 bases from V and 7 bases from J, leaving 11 bases between. Germline CDR1 reads LNHNV; CDR2 reads YYDKDF (reference sequence). CDR3 coding DNA: TGTGCCACCAGCAGACAGGGTACGGCTGAAAAACTGTTTTTT. This codes for CATSRQGTAEKLFF.

This clonotype was observed a few times. The chain carries TRBV10-2 and TRBJ2-7, with 10 bases identical to TRBD2. The V segment lost 3 bases and the J segment 2 bases; nucleotides outside the gene matches: 10. The CDR3 has 17 residues. Germline values: CDR1 WSHSY, CDR2 SAAADI. DNA of the CDR3: TGCGCCAGCAGTGACCCTAGCGGGGGTTCTGCCCCCTACGAGCAGTACTTC. This gives the protein CASSDPSGGSAPYEQYF.

In its sample, this clonotype was seen a few times. The CDR3 bases are TGTGCCAGCAGTTTACAGTCACTAACCACAGATACGCAGTATTTT. Translating gives CASSLQSLTTDTQYF. The gene calls are TRBV12-3 or TRBV12-4 and TRBJ2-3, with D uncertain. With 2 bases removed from V and 2 bases from J, the gap between germline ends came to 11 bases. CDR3 length equals 15 residues.

The V and J genes are TRBV5-1 and TRBJ2-1; maybe TRBD2 (7 bases). The CDR3 is made up of 16 amino acids. The germline V and J ends were trimmed by 3 bases and 9 bases, with 22 bases remaining between them. Germline V lookup: CDR1 SGHRS, CDR2 YFSETQ. CDR3 bases: TGCGCCAGCAGCTCGTGGCCCGGGGGGCGGCCAGGTGAGCAGTTCTTC. It translates to CASSSWPGGRPGEQFF.

Ten or more counts support this clonotype. The rearrangement links TRBV5-1 to TRBJ2-5; no firm D call. V shed 0 bases and J shed 2 bases, with 8 bases lying between them. Germline values: CDR1 SGHRS, CDR2 YFSETQ. There are 14 residues in the CDR3. CDR3 bases: TGCGCCAGCAGCTTGGCCCGGCTGCAAGAGACCCAGTACTTC. Residues: CASSLARLQETQYF.

The V and J genes are TRBV20-1 and TRBJ2-5, with D hard to call. Trimming shortened V by 4 bases and J by 5 bases, and 14 bases separated the two germline ends. Per germline, CDR1 DFQATT and CDR2 SNEGSKA (reference sequence). CDR3 length: 13 residues. In nucleotides, the CDR3 is TGCAGTGCTAACCCAGGCGTACGGGAGACCCAGTACTTC. Amino acid sequence: CSANPGVRETQYF.

This clonotype has more than one count but fewer than ten. The rearrangement links TRBV12-5 to TRBJ2-7; TRBD1 is a possible D gene (5 bases). The V end lost 7 bases, the J end lost 3 bases, and 16 bases lay between the germline ends. The CDR3 sequence is 14 residues long. Germline-derived CDR1 and CDR2 are LGHNT and FRNRAP. CDR3 residues: CASAPTGHRYEQYF. The CDR3 DNA sequence: TGTGCTAGTGCTCCCACCGGACACCGCTACGAGCAGTACTTC.

The chain uses TRBV12-3 or TRBV12-4 and TRBJ1-2; 8 nucleotides match TRBD1. The CDR3 consists of 13 residues. V shed 6 bases, J shed 7 bases, and the junction held 7 bases outside the gene matches. CDR3 in DNA: TGTGCCAGCAGCCCTTCAGGGACAGGTGGCTACACCTTC. Amino acids: CASSPSGTGGYTF.

In this sample, this clonotype turned up a few times. The chain recombines TRBV7-6 with TRBJ2-2; no firm D call. The CDR3 is 14 residues long. The germline V gene has CDR1 SGHVS and CDR2 FNYEAQ. The V end was cut by 8 bases, the J end by 7 bases, with 17 bases between. Here the CDR3 DNA reads TGTGCCAGCCGAGGACCGAGACCTCTCGGGGAGCTGTTTTTT. Amino acid sequence: CASRGPRPLGELFF.

The chain uses TRBV14 and TRBJ2-1; D remains ambiguous. V was cut by 3 bases and J by 13 bases, with 13 bases left in between. Germline values: CDR1 SGHDN, CDR2 FVKESK. The CDR3 spans 12 residues. In nucleotides, the CDR3 is TGTGCCAGCAGCCACTGGGCCTCAGAACAGTTCTTC. Its translation: CASSHWASEQFF.

This clonotype was found a few times. The chain employs TRBV29-1 and TRBJ2-7; D perhaps matches TRBD1 (6 bases). V lost 8 bases to trimming and J lost 5 bases, with 13 bases between them. CDR1 and CDR2 (germline): SQVTM, ANQGSEA. The CDR3 totals 11 residues. The CDR3 spells CSIWTVDEQYF. Written as DNA, the CDR3 is TGCAGCATTTGGACAGTGGACGAGCAGTACTTC.

This clonotype was seen a handful of times. The chain combines TRBV10-3 with TRBJ2-1; D perhaps matches TRBD2 (5 bases). V shed 1 base and J shed 5 bases, with 21 bases lying between them. This CDR3 spans 18 amino acids. CDR1 is ENHRY and CDR2 is SYGVKD in the germline V gene. The CDR3 DNA follows: TGTGCCATCAGTGAGTTCGGCTGGAGGCAGACGGGGAACAATGAGCAGTTCTTC. This sequence encodes CAISEFGWRQTGNNEQFF.

This clonotype was found many times. The rearrangement links TRBV11-1 to TRBJ1-2, with D possibly matching TRBD1 (5 bases). The germline V and J ends were trimmed by 6 bases and 8 bases, with 31 bases remaining between them. Per the germline V gene, CDR1 is SGHAT and CDR2 is FQDESV (reference sequence). The CDR3 runs 18 residues. CDR3: CASSPNPGTSEVGTGYTF. CDR3 nucleotide sequence: TGTGCCAGCAGTCCAAACCCCGGGACTTCGGAAGTCGGTACGGGCTACACCTTC. The full variable domain, with the rest looked up from reference TRBV11-1 and TRBJ1-2, is EAEVAQSPRYKITEKSQAVAFWCDPISGHATLYWYRQILGQGPELLVQFQDESVVDDSQLPKDRFSAERLKGVDSTLKIQPAELGDSAMYLCASSPNPGTSEVGTGYTFGSGTRLTVV.

This clonotype has more than one count but fewer than ten. The V gene is TRBV20-1, the J gene TRBJ2-1, with D possibly TRBD2 on 6 matching bases. CDR3 size: 16 residues. Trimming took off 0 bases at V and 2 bases at J, with 14 bases between the two ends. Germline assignment: CDR1 DFQATT and CDR2 SNEGSKA (reference sequence). The CDR3 region is CSARDLARGAYNEQFF. CDR3 nucleotides: TGCAGTGCTAGAGATCTCGCCCGCGGGGCCTACAATGAGCAGTTCTTC.

The rearrangement links TRBV29-1 to TRBJ2-1, with 12 bases aligning to TRBD1. V shed 8 bases and J 6 bases; nucleotides not matched to a gene: 8. CDR1 SQVTM and CDR2 ANQGSEA come from the germline V gene. This CDR3 is built from 14 residues. The CDR3 region is CSSVGTGGPNEQFF. The CDR3 DNA reads TGCAGCTCCGTTGGGACAGGGGGCCCCAATGAGCAGTTCTTC.

V and J are TRBV18 and TRBJ1-2; D remains unclear. The CDR3 is 13 residues long. The germline gives CDR1 KGHSH, CDR2 LQKENI. Trimming removed 4 bases at V and 3 bases at J, with 9 bases between. CDR3 sequence: CASSQRGDYGYTF. The CDR3 DNA sequence: TGTGCCAGCTCACAACGGGGAGACTATGGCTACACCTTC.

In this sample, this clonotype turned up many times. This sequence joins TRBV7-2 and TRBJ2-7; D call uncertain. The CDR3 is made up of 10 amino acids. The germline CDR1 and CDR2 sequences are SGHTA and FQGNSA. The V end was cut by 3 bases, the J end by 6 bases, with 3 bases between. CDR3 loop: CASSFVEQYF. The DNA for the CDR3 is TGTGCCAGCAGCTTCGTCGAGCAGTACTTC.

This sequence joins TRBV6-5 and TRBJ2-1; 8 bases agree with TRBD2. This CDR3 is 15 amino acids long. Germline V gives CDR1 MNHEY, CDR2 SVGAGI. Unmatched junction bases numbered 11, after V lost 7 bases and J lost 6 bases. CDR3 nucleotide sequence: TGTGCCAGCATTAAAAGCGGGAGCAGGGGCAATGAGCAGTTCTTC. It yields the protein CASIKSGSRGNEQFF.

This clonotype was observed a handful of times. The chain links TRBV7-8 to TRBJ2-3; 7 bases agree with TRBD2. Trimming removed 3 bases from V and 2 bases from J; junction bases left unmatched: 5. This CDR3 spans 15 amino acids. Germline values: CDR1 SGHVS, CDR2 FQNEAQ. In nucleotides, the CDR3 is TGTGCCAGCAGCTTTCCAAGCGGGACCACAGATACGCAGTATTTT. Translated, it gives CASSFPSGTTDTQYF.

The chain carries TRBV3-1 and TRBJ2-5; 8 bases fit TRBD2. Germline-derived CDR1 and CDR2 are LGHDT and YNNKEL (reference sequence). V shed 5 bases, J shed 9 bases, and the junction held 11 bases outside the gene matches. CDR3 length: 14 residues. The CDR3 is CASSFMADGRAQYF. CDR3 in DNA: TGTGCCAGCAGCTTTATGGCGGACGGGAGGGCCCAGTACTTC.